A single sample gave rise to the 2 T cell receptor beta chains below, sequenced in a study of blood T cell repertoires in COVID-19. Some clones are missing from TCRdb's copy, which holds only in-frame ones; the method was immunoSEQ multiplex PCR. The sample gives about 69,000 clones, approximately 78% of which show up once; under 35% is in the top ten. Material: peripheral blood. The receptor set was obtained from a human donor in a cohort sampled during active COVID-19.

V and J are TRBV9 and TRBJ1-2; a weak D match, TRBD1 (6 bases). V was pared by 0 bases and J by 6 bases, with 12 bases between. CDR1 and CDR2 from the germline V gene are SGDLS and YYNGEE. This CDR3 comprises 14 residues. The CDR3 DNA follows: TGTGCCAGCAGCGTAGATACAGGGATCAATGGCTACACCTTC. Translation gives CASSVDTGINGYTF. Full variable domain (rest looked up from reference TRBV9 and TRBJ1-2): DSGVTQTPKHLITATGQRVTLRCSPRSGDLSVYWYQQSLDQGLQFLIQYYNGEERAKGNILERFSAQQFPDLHSELNLSSLELGDSALYFCASSVDTGINGYTFGSGTRLTVV.

This clone appeared a few times. This chain links TRBV5-1 with TRBJ2-7; D uncertain. The germline V gene has CDR1 SGHRS and CDR2 YFSETQ. V lost 0 bases to trimming and J lost 2 bases, with 9 bases between them. The CDR3 runs 14 residues. The CDR3 region is CASSLAPPTYEQYF. CDR3 DNA sequence: TGCGCCAGCAGCTTGGCCCCCCCCACCTACGAGCAGTACTTC.